This T cell receptor beta chain was identified during a study of T-cell memory formation after mild COVID-19. TCRdb redid the calling of the 5' RACE reads with MiXCR, one entry per CDR3 protein. Counted here are 250,000 to 400,000 distinct CDR3 sequences, around 15% occurring once; the ten biggest clones make up roughly 23%. This clonotype was seen more than once but under ten times. The CDR3 has 13 amino acids. From germline, CDR1 is SEHNR and CDR2 FQNEAQ (reference sequence). The V end was cut by 2 bases, the J end by 5 bases, with 10 bases between. This clonotype was obtained from a man aged 18 to 29 who had mild COVID-19 (a few samples of this study predate the infection). Cell type and time point are not known. The chain is built from TRBV7-9 and TRBJ2-7, with D possibly matching TRBD1 (5 bases). The sequenced sample was PBMCs or a T cell subset sorted from them (not recorded which). DNA for the CDR3: TGTGCCAGCAGCTTACCAGGGCTCCACGAGCAGTACGTC. Its protein is CASSLPGLHEQYV.